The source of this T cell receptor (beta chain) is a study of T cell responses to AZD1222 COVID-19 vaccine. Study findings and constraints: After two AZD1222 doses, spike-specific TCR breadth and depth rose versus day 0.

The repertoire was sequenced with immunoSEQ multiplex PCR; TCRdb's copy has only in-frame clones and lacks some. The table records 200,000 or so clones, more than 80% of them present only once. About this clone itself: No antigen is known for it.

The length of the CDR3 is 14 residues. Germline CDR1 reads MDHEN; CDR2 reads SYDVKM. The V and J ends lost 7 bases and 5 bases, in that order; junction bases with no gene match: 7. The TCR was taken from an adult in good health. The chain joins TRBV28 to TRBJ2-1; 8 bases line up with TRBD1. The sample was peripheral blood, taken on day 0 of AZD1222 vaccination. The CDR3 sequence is CASIDRGRNNEQFF. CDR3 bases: TGTGCCAGCATCGACAGGGGACGTAACAATGAGCAGTTCTTC. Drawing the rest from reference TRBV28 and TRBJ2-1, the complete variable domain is DVKVTQSSRYLVKRTGEKVFLECVQDMDHENMFWYRQDPGLGLRLIYFSYDVKMKEKGDIPEGYSVSREKKERFSLILESASTNQTSMYLCASIDRGRNNEQFFGPGTRLTVL.